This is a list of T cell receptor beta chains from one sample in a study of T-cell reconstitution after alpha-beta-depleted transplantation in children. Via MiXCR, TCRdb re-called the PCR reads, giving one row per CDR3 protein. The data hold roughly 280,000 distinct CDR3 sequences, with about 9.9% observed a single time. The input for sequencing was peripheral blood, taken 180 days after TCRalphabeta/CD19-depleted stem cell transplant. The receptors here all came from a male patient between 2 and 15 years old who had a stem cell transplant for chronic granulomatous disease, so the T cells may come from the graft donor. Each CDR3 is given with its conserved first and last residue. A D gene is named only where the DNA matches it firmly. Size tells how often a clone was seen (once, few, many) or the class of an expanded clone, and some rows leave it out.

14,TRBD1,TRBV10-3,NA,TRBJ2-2,TGTGCCTTCAGTATAACAGGGGCCACCGGGGTGCTGTTTTTT,CAFSITGATGVLFF
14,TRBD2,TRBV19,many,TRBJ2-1,TGTGCCAGCAGCCCGTTAGCGGGGGGCAATGAGCAGTTCTTC,CASSPLAGGNEQFF
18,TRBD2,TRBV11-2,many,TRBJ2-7,TGTGCCAGCACCAAAGGGGCTAGCGGGGGAGTCCGATCTCCCGAGCAGTACTTC,CASTKGASGGVRSPEQYF
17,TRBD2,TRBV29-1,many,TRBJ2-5,TGCAGCGTTGAAGTTGGGGCTAGCGGGGCCCAACAAGAGACCCAGTACTTC,CSVEVGASGAQQETQYF
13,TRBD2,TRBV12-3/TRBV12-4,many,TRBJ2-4,TGTGCCAGCAGTTTATCTAGCGGGAACATTCAGTACTTC,CASSLSSGNIQYF
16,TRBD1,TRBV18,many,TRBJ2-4,TGTGCCAGCTCACCCGCCGGGGACAGGGGACAAAACATTCAGTACTTC,CASSPAGDRGQNIQYF
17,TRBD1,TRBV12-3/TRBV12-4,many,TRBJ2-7,TGTGCCAGCAGCTTGATTCTTGGACAGGGGGCCTCCTACGAGCAGTACTTC,CASSLILGQGASYEQYF
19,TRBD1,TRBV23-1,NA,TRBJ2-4,TGCGCCAGCAGTCAAGCGGACAGGTCCGAACGGCTAGCCAAAAACATTCAGTACTTC,CASSQADRSERLAKNIQYF
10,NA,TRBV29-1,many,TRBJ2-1,TGCAGCGTTGGGTACCCCGACTGGTACTTC,CSVGYPDWYF
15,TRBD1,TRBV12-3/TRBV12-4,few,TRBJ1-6,TGTGCCAGCAGCCCCGAGGACAGGAATAATTCACCCCTCCACTTT,CASSPEDRNNSPLHF
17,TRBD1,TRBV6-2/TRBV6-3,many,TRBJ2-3,TGTGCCAGCAGTTACCCTTGGACAGGGACGAAGTCAGATACGCAGTATTTT,CASSYPWTGTKSDTQYF
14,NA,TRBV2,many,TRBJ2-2,TGTGCCAGCAGTGAACTGGGGTTGGCCGGGGAGCTGTTTTTT,CASSELGLAGELFF
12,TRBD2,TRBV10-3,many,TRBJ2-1,TGTGCCATCAGTGAGTTAGCGGGAGACCGGTTCTTC,CAISELAGDRFF
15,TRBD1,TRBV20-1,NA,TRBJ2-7,TGCAGTGCTGGGGACAGGGGGCCGGGGTGCTACGAGCAGTACTTC,CSAGDRGPGCYEQYF
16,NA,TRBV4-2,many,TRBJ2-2,TGTGCCAGCAGCCCGACGGGACGGCCGAACACCGGGGAGCTGTTTTTT,CASSPTGRPNTGELFF
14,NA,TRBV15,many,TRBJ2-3,TGTGCCACCAGCAGAGAAGGGTCATCAGATACGCAGTATTTT,CATSREGSSDTQYF
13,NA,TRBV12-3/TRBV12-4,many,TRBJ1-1,TGTGCCAGCACCGAGGGGGGAGCTCCTGAAGCTTTCTTT,CASTEGGAPEAFF
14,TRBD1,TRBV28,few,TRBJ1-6,TGTGCCAGCAGCCGGGACAGGATAGGCGGACCCCTCCACTTT,CASSRDRIGGPLHF
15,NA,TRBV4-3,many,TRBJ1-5,TGCGCCAGCAGCCAAGATCACCTTAGCAATCAGCCCCAGCATTTT,CASSQDHLSNQPQHF
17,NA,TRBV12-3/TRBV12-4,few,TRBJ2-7,TGTGCCAGCAGTCAAACTAACCGGGACGGACGAGATTACGAGCAGTACTTC,CASSQTNRDGRDYEQYF
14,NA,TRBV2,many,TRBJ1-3,TGTGCCAGCAATTACGGGGCCTCTGGAAACACCATATATTTT,CASNYGASGNTIYF
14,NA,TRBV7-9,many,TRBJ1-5,TGTGCCAGCAGCTTTTCAGGGACGAATCAGCCCCAGCATTTT,CASSFSGTNQPQHF